Following are 19 T cell receptor beta chains from one sample sequenced in a study of blood T cell repertoires in COVID-19. TCRdb keeps only in-frame clones here, not all; method: immunoSEQ multiplex PCR. The top ten hold 1% of the sample, which has 310,000 or so clones, around 90% seen once. Input material: peripheral blood. These receptors were collected from a man in his fifties or sixties with active or convalescent COVID-19.

The V call is TRBV5-1, the J call TRBJ2-5; TRBD1 is a possible D gene (6 bases). V lost 0 bases and J lost 7, with 13 bases in between. In germline, CDR1 is SGHRS, CDR2 YFSETQ. The CDR3 loop spans 14 amino acids. The DNA for the CDR3 is TGCGCCAGCAGCTTGGGGACAGCCTCAGGGACCCAGTACTTC. It is translated as CASSLGTASGTQYF.

This chain connects TRBV24-1 to TRBJ2-3, with 7 bases aligning to TRBD1. The CDR3 has 16 residues. Per germline, CDR1 KGHDR and CDR2 SFDVKD. V gave up 3 bases and J gave up 0 bases; unmatched junction bases: 5. The CDR3 nucleotides read TGTGCCACCAGTGATCTGGGGACAGCGAGCACAGATACGCAGTATTTT. The encoded protein is CATSDLGTASTDTQYF.

The chain uses TRBV25-1 and TRBJ2-2; 8 nucleotides line up with TRBD1. Per germline, CDR1 MGHDK and CDR2 SYGVNS. The CDR3 covers 15 residues. V gave up 4 bases and J gave up 7 bases; unmatched junction bases: 8. The CDR3 bases are TGTGCCAGCAGTGTCTTGACAGGGGAGGTCGGGGAGCTGTTTTTT. Translated: CASSVLTGEVGELFF.

This sequence joins TRBV9 and TRBJ1-2; 11 bases are shared with TRBD1. Germline CDR1 and CDR2: SGDLS and YYNGEE. CDR3 length: 16 residues. V was clipped by 0 bases and J by 1 base; unmatched bases: 2. CDR3 in amino acids: CASSVAGTGGNYGYTF. The CDR3 DNA sequence: TGTGCCAGCAGCGTAGCAGGGACAGGGGGTAACTATGGCTACACCTTC.

The chain carries TRBV19 and TRBJ1-2; 9 positions agree with TRBD1. CDR1 LNHDA and CDR2 SQIVND come from the germline V gene (reference sequence). This CDR3 contains 14 residues. J lost 4 bases, V lost 7 bases, and 7 bases had no gene match. This chain's CDR3 is CASNPGQGFYGYTF. As DNA, the CDR3 is TGTGCCAGTAATCCGGGACAGGGATTCTATGGCTACACCTTC.

The V and J genes are TRBV4-3 and TRBJ2-7, with a weak D call TRBD2 (5 bases). Deletions cut 1 base from V and 0 bases from J, with 13 bases between. CDR1 and CDR2 from the germline V gene are LGHNA and YSLEER. CDR3 length: 16 amino acids. The CDR3 region has the DNA TGCGCCAGCAGCCAAGGGCTTCGGGGTAACTCCTACGAGCAGTACTTC. Protein: CASSQGLRGNSYEQYF.

The chain carries TRBV5-1 and TRBJ2-3; 8 positions agree with TRBD2. Germline CDR1 reads SGHRS; CDR2 reads YFSETQ. The CDR3 contains 16 residues. V shed 4 bases, J shed 2 bases, and the junction held 9 bases outside the gene matches. The DNA for the CDR3 is TGCGCCAGCAGCCGACGGGCGGGGGGCCTCACAGATACGCAGTATTTT. It encodes CASSRRAGGLTDTQYF.

This rearrangement joins TRBV4-2 to TRBJ2-1, with 8 bases lining up with TRBD2. CDR3 size: 16 residues. With V trimmed by 1 base and J by 6 bases, 8 bases remained unmatched. In germline, CDR1 is LGHNA, CDR2 YNFKEQ. CDR3 in DNA: TGTGCCAGCAGCCAAGTTATCGGACTAGCTGCCAATGAGCAGTTCTTC. This sequence encodes CASSQVIGLAANEQFF.

J is TRBJ2-5 and V is TRBV5-3, with 9 bases fitting TRBD1. TRBV5-3 is an ORF; its function is uncertain. J was trimmed by 4 bases and V by 0 bases; bases with no gene match: 4. The CDR3 consists of 15 residues. The CDR3 loop is CARSLGQGEGETQYF. CDR3 DNA: TGTGCCAGAAGCTTGGGACAGGGGGAGGGAGAGACCCAGTACTTC.

The chain recombines TRBV19 with TRBJ1-1; D remains ambiguous. V was clipped by 3 bases and J by 5 bases, with 19 bases between them. The CDR3 has 16 residues. The germline V gene has CDR1 LNHDA and CDR2 SQIVND (reference sequence). CDR3 coding DNA: TGTGCCAGTAGTATGGCCTTCCCGGACGAGGGAACTGAAGCTTTCTTT. Amino acids: CASSMAFPDEGTEAFF.

The rearrangement uses TRBV11-3 and TRBJ2-2; the match to TRBD1 covers 9 bases. With 5 bases clipped from V and 2 bases from J, the junction kept 18 bases outside the gene matches. Germline lookup yields CDR1 SGHNT and CDR2 YENEEA. This CDR3 is built from 20 residues. The CDR3 spells CASSPNPRDRDLRNTGELFF. As DNA, the CDR3 is TGTGCCAGCAGCCCCAACCCCCGGGACAGGGATCTTAGAAACACCGGGGAGCTGTTTTTT.

The V and J genes are TRBV27 and TRBJ1-1; D may be TRBD1 (6 bases). The CDR3 length is 14 residues. Trimming cost V 8 bases and J 0 bases, with 13 bases left between them. Germline V gene lookup returns CDR1 MNHEY and CDR2 SMNVEV (reference sequence). CDR3 in amino acids: CASARQGLNTEAFF. Written as DNA, the CDR3 is TGTGCCAGCGCTCGGCAGGGGCTGAACACTGAAGCTTTCTTT.

The chain employs TRBV2 and TRBJ1-4, with TRBD1 matching 7 bases. V lost 6 bases and J lost 5; bases outside the gene matches: 9. The CDR3 extends over 15 amino acids. CDR1 and CDR2 from the germline V gene are SNHLY and FYNNEI. The CDR3 DNA is TGTGCCAGCAGGAACTCAGGGGGAGCGAATGAAAAACTGTTTTTT. As protein: CASRNSGGANEKLFF.

The chain uses TRBV7-2 and TRBJ1-2, with TRBD1 identical over 7 bases. Germline loops: CDR1 SGHTA, CDR2 FQGNSA. With V trimmed by 4 bases and J by 1 base, 3 bases remained unmatched. CDR3 length: 14 amino acids. CDR3 sequence: CASSSGQHNYGYTF. Written as DNA, the CDR3 is TGTGCCAGCAGCTCGGGACAGCATAACTATGGCTACACCTTC.

This chain links TRBV15 with TRBJ2-3; 10 bases match TRBD2. J gave up 2 bases and V 1 base, and 3 bases lay outside the gene matches. The CDR3 length is 16 residues. Germline CDR1 and CDR2: LNHNV and YYDKDF (reference sequence). The CDR3 reads CATSRVLAGYTDTQYF. CDR3 coding DNA: TGTGCCACCAGCAGAGTACTAGCGGGATACACAGATACGCAGTATTTT.

The chain combines TRBV5-5 with TRBJ1-2, with a weak D call TRBD1 (5 bases). The V end was cut by 4 bases, the J end by 4 bases, with 17 bases between. Germline V lookup: CDR1 SGHKS, CDR2 YYEKEE (reference sequence). The CDR3 is made up of 15 amino acids. CDR3 sequence reads: CASSGGTHISYGYTF. The CDR3 nucleotides are TGTGCCAGCAGCGGCGGGACTCACATATCCTATGGCTACACCTTC.

This chain connects TRBV7-6 to TRBJ2-2; TRBD2 aligns across 9 bases. The ends lost 5 bases at V and 7 bases at J; junction bases unmatched: 11. CDR1 is SGHVS, CDR2 FNYEAQ, per germline. This CDR3 comprises 16 residues. In DNA, the CDR3 is TGTGCCAGCAGCCGAGCCCCTAGCGGGAATGACGGGGAGCTGTTTTTT. It yields the protein CASSRAPSGNDGELFF.

As for this clone: The sample has other DNA sequences that encode this CDR3 too. V is TRBV2 and J is TRBJ1-1; no firm D call. From germline, CDR1 is SNHLY and CDR2 FYNNEI. The CDR3 totals 14 residues. V dropped 0 bases and J dropped 1 base, with 6 bases sitting between them. The CDR3 sequence: CASSEAAGNTEAFF. The DNA of the CDR3 is TGTGCCAGCAGTGAAGCGGCGGGGAACACTGAAGCTTTCTTT.

This chain joins TRBV19 and TRBJ2-3; D gene unclear. The CDR3 consists of 15 residues. The germline V and J ends were trimmed by 7 bases and 4 bases, with 18 bases remaining between them. In germline, CDR1 is LNHDA, CDR2 SQIVND (reference sequence). CDR3 DNA: TGTGCCAGTACCAGTGCGGCATCCCGGGCAGATACGCAGTATTTT. Its protein is CASTSAASRADTQYF.